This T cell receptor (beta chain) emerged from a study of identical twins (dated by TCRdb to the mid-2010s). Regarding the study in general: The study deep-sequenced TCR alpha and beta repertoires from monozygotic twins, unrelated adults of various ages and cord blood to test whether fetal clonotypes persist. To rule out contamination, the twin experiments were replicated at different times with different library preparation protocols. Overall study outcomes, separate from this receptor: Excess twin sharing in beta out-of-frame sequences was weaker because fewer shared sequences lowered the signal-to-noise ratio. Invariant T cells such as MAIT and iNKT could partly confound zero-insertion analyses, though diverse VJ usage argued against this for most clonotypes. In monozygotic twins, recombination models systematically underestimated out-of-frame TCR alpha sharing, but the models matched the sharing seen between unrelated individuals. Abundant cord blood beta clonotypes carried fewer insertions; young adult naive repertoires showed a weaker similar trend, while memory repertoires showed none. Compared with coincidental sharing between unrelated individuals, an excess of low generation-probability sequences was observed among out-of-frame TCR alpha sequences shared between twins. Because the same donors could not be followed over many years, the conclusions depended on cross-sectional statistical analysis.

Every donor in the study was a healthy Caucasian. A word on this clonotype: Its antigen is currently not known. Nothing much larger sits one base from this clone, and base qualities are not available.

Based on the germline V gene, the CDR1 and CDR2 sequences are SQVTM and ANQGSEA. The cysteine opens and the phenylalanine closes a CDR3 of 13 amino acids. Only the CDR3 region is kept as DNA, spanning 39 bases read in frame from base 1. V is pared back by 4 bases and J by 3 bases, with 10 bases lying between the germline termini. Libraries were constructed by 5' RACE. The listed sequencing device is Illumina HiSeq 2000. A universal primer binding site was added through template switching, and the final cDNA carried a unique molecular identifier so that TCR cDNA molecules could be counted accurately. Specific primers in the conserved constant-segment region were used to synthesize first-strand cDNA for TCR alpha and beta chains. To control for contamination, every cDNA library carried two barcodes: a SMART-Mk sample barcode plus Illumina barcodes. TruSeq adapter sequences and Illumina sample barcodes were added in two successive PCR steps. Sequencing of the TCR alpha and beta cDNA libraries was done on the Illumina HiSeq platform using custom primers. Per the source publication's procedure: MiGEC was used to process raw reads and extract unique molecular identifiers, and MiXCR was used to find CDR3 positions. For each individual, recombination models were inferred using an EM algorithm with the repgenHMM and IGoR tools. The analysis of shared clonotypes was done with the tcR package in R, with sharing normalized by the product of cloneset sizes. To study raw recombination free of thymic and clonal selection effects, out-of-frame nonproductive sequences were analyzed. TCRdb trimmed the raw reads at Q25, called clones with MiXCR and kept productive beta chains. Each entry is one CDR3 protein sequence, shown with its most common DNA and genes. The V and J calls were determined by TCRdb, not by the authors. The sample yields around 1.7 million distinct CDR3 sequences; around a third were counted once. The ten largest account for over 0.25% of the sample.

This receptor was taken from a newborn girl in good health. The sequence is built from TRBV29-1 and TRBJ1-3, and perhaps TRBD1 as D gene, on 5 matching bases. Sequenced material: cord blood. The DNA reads TGCAGCGTTGTTGGGGGTGATGGAAACACCATATATTTT. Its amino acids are CSVVGGDGNTIYF.